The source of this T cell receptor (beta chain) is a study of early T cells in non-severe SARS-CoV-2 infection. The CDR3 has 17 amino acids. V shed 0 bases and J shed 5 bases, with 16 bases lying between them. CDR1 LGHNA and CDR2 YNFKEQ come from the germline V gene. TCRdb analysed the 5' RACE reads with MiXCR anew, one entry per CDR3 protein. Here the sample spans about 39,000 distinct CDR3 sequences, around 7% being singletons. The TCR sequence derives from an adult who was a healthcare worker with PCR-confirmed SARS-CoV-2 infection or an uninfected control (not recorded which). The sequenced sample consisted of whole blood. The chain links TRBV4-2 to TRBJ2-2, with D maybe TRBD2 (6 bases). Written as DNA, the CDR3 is TGTGCCAGCAGCCAAGATCGGGGCGGGGCCTATACCGGGGAGCTGTTTTTT. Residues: CASSQDRGGAYTGELFF.